This TCR beta chain was observed in a study of cytotoxic CD8 clonotypes in ibrutinib-treated CLL. Study-level information: Investigators reported some 25 partial and 2 complete responses; after median 68 months, roughly 14 patients remained remitted and approximately twelve progressed. Response samples were drawn at a median of about eleven months of treatment, range 6 to 36.

In germline, CDR1 is WSHSY, CDR2 SAAADI. Trimming removed 2 bases from V and 0 bases from J, with 11 bases in between. The CDR3 has 15 amino acids. Investigators sought sequencing depths of between 1 in 200,000 and 1 in 1 million T cells. Assay used: immunoSEQ multiplex PCR; TCRdb lists only in-frame clones, some missing. Here the sample spans fewer than 400,000 clones, approximately 67% being singletons. Overall study findings and caveats: Private clonotypes, not public ones, expanded at ibrutinib response.

As for this clone: The antigen remains unidentified.

This specimen was PBMCs, taken after 36 months of ibrutinib treatment. The clonotype originates from a human donor with chronic lymphocytic leukemia. The chain combines TRBV10-2 with TRBJ2-7; no definite D call. DNA of the CDR3: TGCGCCAGCAGTGAGCCCCCGGACGCCTCCTACGAGCAGTACTTC. Translating gives CASSEPPDASYEQYF.